This record looks at one TCR beta chain sequence and its context. Antigen: not known. V was clipped by 3 bases and J by 4 bases; unmatched bases: 6. The CDR3 runs to 15 residues. Germline V gene lookup returns CDR1 SGHTA and CDR2 FQGTGA. This record comes from a study of graft-versus-host responses after intestinal transplantation. Study context: In this cohort, recipients had multivisceral, liver-intestinal, or isolated intestinal transplants. The recipients all started with anti-thymocyte globulin induction and then took tacrolimus and steroids for roughly 3 years. Study results and limitations: GvH clones surfaced in recipient marrow, some emerging earlier in ileum or blood. The presence of high graft-versus-host to host-versus-graft clonal ratios in allografts characterized patients with graft-donor T cell macrochimerism.

Sequenced by immunoSEQ multiplex PCR; TCRdb stores in-frame clones only, minus some. This sample carries some 110,000 clones, around 90% of them seen once, and the ten largest clones take 0.23%. The chain couples TRBV7-3 to TRBJ2-1; the match to TRBD2 covers 7 bases. The material sequenced was unstimulated CD4+ T cells sorted from spleen or lymph node cells, taken before transplant. This TCR derives from a human donor who was the organ donor for an intestinal transplant. The CDR3 is CASSFEAGLYNEQFF. The CDR3 region has the DNA TGTGCCAGCAGCTTCGAAGCGGGACTGTACAATGAGCAGTTCTTC.